These 32 T cell receptor beta chains were all obtained from the same sample, sequenced in a study of graft-versus-host responses after intestinal transplantation. Method: immunoSEQ multiplex PCR; TCRdb's copy keeps in-frame clones and lacks some. Altogether almost 70,000 clones are present, roughly 92% being singletons, with the ten largest covering roughly 6.7%. Specimen: bone marrow, collected 700 to 750 days after intestinal transplantation. The receptors were gathered from a human patient who received an intestinal transplant, so some T cells may come from the graft donor.

This clone was seen a single time. The chain combines TRBV19 with TRBJ2-7; 8 bases are shared with TRBD1. The CDR3 length is 13 residues. J lost 6 bases, V lost 3 bases, and 4 bases had no gene match. From germline, CDR1 is LNHDA and CDR2 SQIVND (reference sequence). The DNA of the CDR3 is TGTGCCAGTAGTATGGGTACAGGGGGCGAGCAGTACTTC. Its translation: CASSMGTGGEQYF.

The CDR3 spells CATLSPYGYTF. DNA of the CDR3: TGTGCCACCTTAAGCCCCTATGGCTACACCTTC. This chain joins TRBV6-5 and TRBJ1-2; D remains unclear. CDR1 is MNHEY, CDR2 SVGAGI, per germline. V lost 10 bases to trimming and J lost 4 bases, with 10 bases between them. The CDR3 totals 11 residues.

DNA of the CDR3: TGTGCCAGCAGCCCACTAGACCCTAATACGCAGTATTTT. Translated: CASSPLDPNTQYF. The chain has TRBV11-2 and TRBJ2-3; TRBD2 might be the D (5 bases). The CDR3 is made up of 13 amino acids. V was clipped by 5 bases and J by 7 bases, with 13 bases between them. CDR1 SGHAT and CDR2 FQNNGV come from the germline V gene.

The chain combines TRBV6-4 with TRBJ1-1; no reliable D call. V dropped 5 bases and J dropped 4 bases, with 17 bases sitting between them. This CDR3 comprises 15 residues. Per germline, CDR1 MRHNA and CDR2 SNTAGT. Written as DNA, the CDR3 is TGTGCCAGCAGTTTTATTAGAGTTGGGAGCACTGAAGCTTTCTTT. Protein product: CASSFIRVGSTEAFF.

This chain joins TRBV2 and TRBJ1-2; 11 positions agree with TRBD1. With 5 bases clipped from V and 8 bases from J, the junction kept 4 bases outside the gene matches. This CDR3 has 13 residues. Germline-derived CDR1 and CDR2 are SNHLY and FYNNEI. DNA for the CDR3: TGTGCCAGCAGTTCTGGGACAGGGGGAGGCTACACCTTC. This sequence encodes CASSSGTGGGYTF.

The J gene is TRBJ2-3, the V gene TRBV29-1, with D unresolved. The CDR3 runs 10 residues. CDR1 and CDR2 (germline): SQVTM, ANQGSEA. V was trimmed by 8 bases and J by 2 bases, leaving 5 bases between them. The CDR3 DNA is TGCAGCTCTAACACAGATACGCAGTATTTT. Protein product: CSSNTDTQYF.

The chain couples TRBV18 to TRBJ1-5; D may be TRBD1 (5 bases). The CDR3 is 17 amino acids. V dropped 0 bases and J dropped 0 bases, with 12 bases sitting between them. Germline loops: CDR1 KGHSH, CDR2 LQKENI. CDR3 DNA: TGTGCCAGCTCACCACCCTCCGGGGGTGGTAGCAATCAGCCCCAGCATTTT. Protein sequence: CASSPPSGGGSNQPQHF.

This clone was found once. The chain couples TRBV6-5 to TRBJ2-2; D might be TRBD1 or TRBD2, each matching 7 bases. With 0 bases removed from V and 6 bases from J, the gap between germline ends came to 11 bases. The CDR3 covers 15 residues. CDR1 and CDR2 (germline): MNHEY, SVGAGI. CDR3 sequence: CASSYSAGGAGELFF. Written as DNA, the CDR3 is TGTGCCAGCAGTTACTCGGCAGGGGGGGCCGGGGAGCTGTTTTTT.

The chain couples TRBV11-2 to TRBJ1-4; TRBD1 matches 9 bases. V shed 1 base and J 8 bases; nucleotides not matched to a gene: 8. Per germline, CDR1 SGHAT and CDR2 FQNNGV. This CDR3 is 16 amino acids long. Here the CDR3 DNA reads TGTGCCAGCAGCTTAGTCTGGACAGGGGATGACGAAAAACTGTTTTTT. Translating it yields CASSLVWTGDDEKLFF.

V and J are TRBV16 and TRBJ2-5; 8 positions agree with TRBD1. Germline V gene lookup returns CDR1 KGHSY and CDR2 FQNENV. J was trimmed by 7 bases and V by 0 bases; bases with no gene match: 4. The CDR3 has 14 residues. The CDR3 nucleotides are TGTGCCAGCAGCCAATCAACCGGACAGGGGACCCAGTACTTC. Its protein is CASSQSTGQGTQYF.

This chain joins TRBV10-2 and TRBJ2-1; 7 bases line up with TRBD2. V trimming: 3 bases; J trimming: 2 bases; junction bases outside the gene matches: 1. The CDR3 extends over 14 amino acids. Germline assignment: CDR1 WSHSY and CDR2 SAAADI. The CDR3 sequence: CASSDGTTYNEQFF. The CDR3, as DNA: TGCGCCAGCAGTGACGGGACTACCTACAATGAGCAGTTCTTC.

CDR3 residues: CASSLGSGLRGNEQFF. Written as DNA, the CDR3 is TGCGCCAGCAGCTTAGGCTCGGGACTGAGGGGCAATGAGCAGTTCTTC. The chain uses TRBV5-1 and TRBJ2-1, with D tentatively TRBD2 (6 bases). V dropped 2 bases and J dropped 6 bases, with 18 bases sitting between them. In germline, CDR1 is SGHRS, CDR2 YFSETQ. CDR3 size: 16 residues.

The rearrangement uses TRBV9 and TRBJ1-5; 10 bases fit TRBD1. Trimming cost V 8 bases and J 5 bases; bases outside gene matches: 1. Germline V gives CDR1 SGDLS, CDR2 YYNGEE. The CDR3 sequence is 12 residues long. CDR3 in DNA: TGTGCCAGTGGGACAGGGGATCAGCCCCAGCATTTT. It is translated as CASGTGDQPQHF.

The rearrangement links TRBV4-1 to TRBJ2-1; TRBD1 matches at 7 bases. The J segment lost 1 base and the V segment lost 2 bases, leaving 8 bases of the junction unmatched. Germline V lookup: CDR1 MGHRA, CDR2 YSYEKL. The CDR3 sequence is 17 residues long. The CDR3 coding sequence is TGCGCCAGCAGCCAAAGACCAGGGGGACAGTCCTACAATGAGCAGTTCTTC. This translates into CASSQRPGGQSYNEQFF.

The J gene is TRBJ2-7, the V gene TRBV2, with 16 bases fitting TRBD2. Germline assignment: CDR1 SNHLY and CDR2 FYNNEI. With V trimmed by 8 bases and J by 2 bases, 12 bases remained unmatched. This CDR3 comprises 18 residues. The CDR3: CASHSGTSGGASPYEQYF. The CDR3 DNA sequence: TGTGCCAGCCATAGCGGGACTAGCGGGGGGGCGAGCCCCTACGAGCAGTACTTC.

V gene TRBV13 combines with J gene TRBJ1-6; no firm D call. With 0 bases removed from V and 7 bases from J, the gap between germline ends came to 7 bases. This CDR3 is 14 amino acids long. In germline, CDR1 is PRHDT, CDR2 FYEKMQ (reference sequence). The CDR3 loop is CASSLGGQNSPLHF. As DNA, the CDR3 is TGTGCCAGCAGCTTAGGGGGCCAGAATTCACCCCTCCACTTT.

The gene calls are TRBV28 and TRBJ2-2; 9 bases line up with TRBD2. The CDR3 runs to 16 residues. Per germline, CDR1 MDHEN and CDR2 SYDVKM. J lost 5 bases, V lost 2 bases, and 6 bases had no gene match. CDR3 coding DNA: TGTGCCAGCAGTTTAGGTGGTAGCGGGAGAACCGGGGAGCTGTTTTTT. Amino acid sequence: CASSLGGSGRTGELFF.

The V gene is TRBV15, the J gene TRBJ2-7, with a possible D match to TRBD1 (7 bases). The germline V and J ends were trimmed by 5 bases and 0 bases, with 11 bases remaining between them. CDR3 length equals 14 residues. Germline-derived CDR1 and CDR2 are LNHNV and YYDKDF (reference sequence). The CDR3 region is CATSPGDSSYEQYF. In nucleotides, the CDR3 is TGTGCCACCAGCCCGGGGGACAGCTCCTACGAGCAGTACTTC.

The chain joins TRBV27 to TRBJ2-6; 8 bases fit TRBD1. This CDR3 spans 18 amino acids. V shed 5 bases and J 1 base; nucleotides not matched to a gene: 10. The germline gives CDR1 MNHEY, CDR2 SMNVEV (reference sequence). CDR3 protein: CASSPTGAPLSGANVLTF. CDR3 bases: TGTGCCAGCAGTCCGACAGGGGCCCCTCTGTCTGGGGCCAACGTCCTGACTTTC.

The CDR3 is CASSLLSLGYTGELFF. In DNA form, the CDR3 reads TGTGCCAGCAGCTTATTGTCCTTAGGGTACACCGGGGAGCTGTTTTTT. The chain joins TRBV7-9 to TRBJ2-2; D gene uncertain. The CDR3 spans 16 residues. V shed 2 bases and J shed 3 bases, with 13 bases lying between them. Germline lookup yields CDR1 SEHNR and CDR2 FQNEAQ (reference sequence).

The J gene is TRBJ1-2, the V gene TRBV28; 9 nucleotides agree with TRBD1. With 6 bases clipped from V and 6 bases from J, the junction kept 11 bases outside the gene matches. The CDR3 is made up of 15 amino acids. CDR1 and CDR2 from the germline V gene are MDHEN and SYDVKM. CDR3 amino acids: CASRRTGVSLNGYTF. In DNA, the CDR3 is TGTGCCAGCAGGCGGACAGGGGTTTCGCTGAATGGCTACACCTTC.

The chain recombines TRBV6-5 with TRBJ2-7; D unclear. Trimming cost V 4 bases and J 0 bases, with 13 bases left between them. This CDR3 has 15 amino acids. Germline lookup yields CDR1 MNHEY and CDR2 SVGAGI. CDR3 DNA sequence: TGTGCCAGCAGTTTCCGGGCCTATAGCTCCTACGAGCAGTACTTC. Its protein product is CASSFRAYSSYEQYF.

The chain couples TRBV6-5 to TRBJ2-1; D possibly corresponds to TRBD1 (6 bases). Germline V gives CDR1 MNHEY, CDR2 SVGAGI. This CDR3 spans 15 amino acids. V lost 0 bases to trimming and J lost 2 bases, with 8 bases between them. CDR3 nucleotide sequence: TGTGCCAGCAGTTACTCAGGGGGAGCCTACAATGAGCAGTTCTTC. Its protein is CASSYSGGAYNEQFF.

The rearrangement joins TRBV11-1 to TRBJ2-3; 13 bases fit TRBD2. CDR1 is SGHAT and CDR2 is FQDESV in the germline V gene (reference sequence). This CDR3 spans 17 amino acids. After removal of 5 bases from V and 0 bases from J, the junction contained 5 bases not matched to a gene. For the CDR3, the DNA is TGTGCCAGCAGCCCGGGGACTAGCGGGGTGAGCACAGATACGCAGTATTTT. Its translation is CASSPGTSGVSTDTQYF.

The chain carries TRBV5-4 and TRBJ1-2; D possibly corresponds to TRBD1 (5 bases). In germline, CDR1 is SGHNT, CDR2 YYREEE (reference sequence). The V end was cut by 5 bases, the J end by 6 bases, with 17 bases between. The CDR3 has 14 residues. The CDR3 loop is CASRSRGGGHGYTF. As DNA, the CDR3 is TGTGCCAGCAGGTCCCGTGGGGGTGGGCATGGCTACACCTTC.

The chain joins TRBV5-6 to TRBJ1-5, with D uncertain. Trimming took off 3 bases at V and 3 bases at J, with 4 bases between the two ends. Germline CDR1 reads SGHDT; CDR2 reads YYEEEE. The CDR3 spans 12 residues. CDR3 DNA: TGTGCCAGCAGCTCGCCCAATCAGCCCCAGCATTTT. It specifies CASSSPNQPQHF.

The chain employs TRBV6-4 and TRBJ2-2; 10 bases agree with TRBD2. Germline assignment: CDR1 MRHNA and CDR2 SNTAGT. The CDR3 totals 13 residues. The V and J ends lost 8 bases and 3 bases, in that order; junction bases with no gene match: 0. DNA for the CDR3: TGTGCCAGCGGGACTAGCGACACCGGGGAGCTGTTTTTT. Its protein product is CASGTSDTGELFF.

The rearrangement links TRBV5-4 to TRBJ2-7; 7 nucleotides line up with TRBD1. Germline V gene sequence: CDR1 SGHNT, CDR2 YYREEE (reference sequence). The V gene end was trimmed by 4 bases and the J gene end by 7 bases; junction bases not matched to a gene: 11. The CDR3 runs 14 residues. The CDR3 DNA reads TGTGCCAGCAGCCCGGTCGACAGGGTCTGGGAGCAGTACTTC. This translates into CASSPVDRVWEQYF.

The rearrangement uses TRBV13 and TRBJ1-1; TRBD1 aligns across 7 bases. The CDR3 contains 14 residues. Germline values: CDR1 PRHDT, CDR2 FYEKMQ (reference sequence). Trimming at V came to 2 bases and at J to 1 base, leaving 1 base not matched to a gene. The chain's CDR3 is CASSLRQGNTEAFF. The CDR3, as DNA: TGTGCCAGCAGCTTACGACAGGGGAACACTGAAGCTTTCTTT.

The rearrangement links TRBV9 to TRBJ1-4, with TRBD1 matching over 7 bases. The germline V gene has CDR1 SGDLS and CDR2 YYNGEE. The CDR3 consists of 19 residues. Unmatched junction bases numbered 17, after V lost 3 bases and J lost 3 bases. CDR3 sequence (DNA): TGTGCCAGCAGCGGCCGGGACAGTGTAATCGGTGGAGCTAATGAAAAACTGTTTTTT. This translates into CASSGRDSVIGGANEKLFF.

J is TRBJ2-7 and V is TRBV14; D unresolved. The germline gives CDR1 SGHDN, CDR2 FVKESK. V dropped 1 base and J dropped 2 bases, with 12 bases sitting between them. This CDR3 spans 15 amino acids. Here the CDR3 reads CASSQGHGRTYEQYF. The DNA for the CDR3 is TGTGCCAGCAGCCAAGGGCATGGCCGGACCTACGAGCAGTACTTC.

J is TRBJ2-5 and V is TRBV2, with 10 bases fitting TRBD2. The V gene's germline CDR1 is SNHLY and CDR2 FYNNEI. The CDR3 is made up of 15 amino acids. V lost 1 base to trimming and J lost 3 bases; unmatched junction nucleotides: 2. The CDR3 loop is CASSEGTSGEETQYF. The CDR3 DNA follows: TGTGCCAGCAGTGAAGGAACTAGCGGGGAAGAGACCCAGTACTTC.